The clone carrying this T cell receptor (beta chain) was detected only a few times. Researchers amplified the TCR beta CDR3 regions from RNA transcripts. In the first-round RT-PCR of the TCR CDR3, the HTBI primer set was used. From the multiplex PCR reads, TCRdb called clonotypes with MiXCR, one entry per CDR3 protein. The sample has hundreds of thousands of distinct CDR3 sequences; more than 30% are singletons. This sample is drawn from a study of T cells in Graves' hyperthyroidism and ophthalmopathy. CDR1 and CDR2 from the germline V gene are DFQATT and SNEGSKA (reference sequence). The V gene lost 0 bases and the J gene lost 11 bases, with 20 bases spanning the gap. This CDR3 has 14 amino acids.

The chain has TRBV20-1 and TRBJ2-7; tentative D call: TRBD1 (7 bases). Sequencing was carried out using blood. The receptor was isolated from a man younger than 30 with Graves' hyperthyroidism. CDR3 residues: CSARDLGGQSYEYF. The DNA for the CDR3 is TGCAGTGCTAGAGATCTGGGGGGACAGTCATATGAGTACTTC.